This passage covers 12 T cell receptor beta chains from one sample sequenced in a study of blood T cell repertoires in COVID-19. TCRdb's table, derived via immunoSEQ multiplex PCR, lists solely in-frame clones and lacks some. The table records about 120,000 clones, about three quarters of them present only once. The sample was peripheral blood. All receptors derive from a woman in her sixties or seventies with acute or convalescent COVID-19.

The V and J genes are TRBV29-1 and TRBJ2-7, with 7 bases identical to TRBD1. This CDR3 has 13 residues. Germline V gene data show CDR1 as SQVTM and CDR2 as ANQGSEA. V was pared by 6 bases and J by 7 bases, with 12 bases of the junction left unmatched. CDR3 sequence: CSVGHRGPGEQYF. In DNA form, the CDR3 reads TGCAGCGTCGGCCACAGGGGCCCAGGAGAGCAGTACTTC.

V and J are TRBV3-1 (or the pseudogene TRBV3-2) and TRBJ2-1, with unresolved D. CDR1 and CDR2 (germline): LGHDT, YNNKEL (reference sequence). CDR3 length: 13 amino acids. Deletions cut 3 bases from V and 7 bases from J, with 10 bases between. The CDR3 coding sequence is TGTGCCAGCAGCCAGGCTAGTAGAAATGAGCAGTTCTTC. This codes for CASSQASRNEQFF.

For this clone: Other DNA variants within this sample encode the same CDR3. The chain uses TRBV11-3 and TRBJ1-1; possible D gene TRBD1, 5 bases. CDR3 length: 13 residues. CDR1 is SGHNT, CDR2 YENEEA, per germline. V was clipped by 5 bases and J by 5 bases, with 12 bases between them. The CDR3 nucleotides read TGTGCCAGCAGCGCAGGGTTTCGGACTGAAGCTTTCTTT. Translation: CASSAGFRTEAFF. Together with reference TRBV11-3 and TRBJ1-1, the CDR3 gives the full variable domain: EAGVVQSPRYKIIEKKQPVAFWCNPISGHNTLYWYLQNLGQGPELLIRYENEEAVDDSQLPKDRFSAERLKGVDSTLKIQPAELGDSAVYLCASSAGFRTEAFFGQGTRLTVV.

The chain couples TRBV5-4 to TRBJ1-2; TRBD1 might be the D (6 bases). Trimming took off 4 bases at V and 2 bases at J, with 15 bases between the two ends. In germline, CDR1 is SGHNT, CDR2 YYREEE (reference sequence). This CDR3 is built from 15 residues. This CDR3 is CASSIGDNLNYGYTF. The CDR3 region has the DNA TGTGCCAGCAGCATTGGGGACAATCTCAACTATGGCTACACCTTC. Variable domain in full (rest from reference TRBV5-4 and TRBJ1-2): ETGVTQSPTHLIKTRGQQVTLRCSSQSGHNTVSWYQQALGQGPQFIFQYYREEENGRGNFPPRFSGLQFPNYSSELNVNALELDDSALYLCASSIGDNLNYGYTFGSGTRLTVV.

V is TRBV19 and J is TRBJ1-4; 12 bases align to TRBD1. The germline gives CDR1 LNHDA, CDR2 SQIVND (reference sequence). The CDR3 loop spans 18 amino acids. V lost 7 bases to trimming and J lost 8 bases; unmatched junction nucleotides: 17. CDR3 protein: CASTLLGTGGGVAEKLFF. CDR3 DNA: TGTGCCAGTACTCTCCTCGGGACAGGGGGCGGAGTGGCGGAAAAACTGTTTTTT. Complete variable domain (other parts from reference TRBV19 and TRBJ1-4): DGGITQSPKYLFRKEGQNVTLSCEQNLNHDAMYWYRQDPGQGLRLIYYSQIVNDFQKGDIAEGYSVSREKKESFPLTVTSAQKNPTAFYLCASTLLGTGGGVAEKLFFGSGTQLSVL.

V and J are TRBV4-1 and TRBJ2-3; D perhaps matches TRBD1 (6 bases). Trimming took off 0 bases at V and 1 base at J, with 14 bases between the two ends. This CDR3 spans 17 amino acids. CDR1 is MGHRA and CDR2 is YSYEKL in the germline V gene. The CDR3 nucleotides read TGCGCCAGCAGCCAAGAACTACAGGGTTTGCGCACAGATACGCAGTATTTT. This codes for CASSQELQGLRTDTQYF.

The chain links TRBV6-4 to TRBJ1-1; no clear D. This CDR3 has 13 residues. The V end was cut by 6 bases, the J end by 4 bases, with 12 bases between. Looked up from germline, CDR1 is MRHNA and CDR2 is SNTAGT. CDR3 coding DNA: TGTGCCAGCAGCCGCGAGCTACGCACTGAAGCTTTCTTT. The encoded protein is CASSRELRTEAFF.

This rearrangement joins TRBV18 to TRBJ2-2, with 8 bases aligning to TRBD2. CDR1 KGHSH and CDR2 LQKENI come from the germline V gene. The CDR3 is made up of 17 amino acids. The V and J ends lost 0 bases and 0 bases, in that order; junction bases with no gene match: 3. The CDR3 nucleotides read TGTGCCAGCTCACCACCTTTAGCGGGAACGAACACCGGGGAGCTGTTTTTT. This translates into CASSPPLAGTNTGELFF.

The chain couples TRBV6-2 or TRBV6-3 to TRBJ2-5; D uncertain. Germline V CDR1 and CDR2: MNHEY, SVGEGT. Trimming took 2 bases from V and 5 from J, leaving 6 bases between them. This CDR3 spans 12 amino acids. The CDR3 is CASSYPRETQYF. The DNA of the CDR3 is TGTGCCAGCAGTTACCCACGGGAGACCCAGTACTTC.

In DNA, the CDR3 is TGTGCCAGTCGGACAACAAACATTCAGTACTTC. Translated, it gives CASRTTNIQYF. The gene calls are TRBV19 and TRBJ2-4; D might be TRBD1 (5 bases). Germline CDR1 is LNHDA and CDR2 is SQIVND (reference sequence). The CDR3 has 11 residues. Trimming shortened V by 8 bases and J by 6 bases, and 8 bases separated the two germline ends.

The V call is TRBV28, the J call TRBJ2-1; 8 bases map to TRBD2. J was trimmed by 14 bases and V by 1 base; bases with no gene match: 10. CDR1 is MDHEN and CDR2 is SYDVKM in the germline V gene. This CDR3 has 14 amino acids. The CDR3 here is CASSLFDDGTREFF. The CDR3 DNA reads as TGTGCCAGCAGTTTATTCGATGACGGGACTAGGGAGTTCTTC. Complete variable domain (other parts from reference TRBV28 and TRBJ2-1): DVKVTQSSRYLVKRTGEKVFLECVQDMDHENMFWYRQDPGLGLRLIYFSYDVKMKEKGDIPEGYSVSREKKERFSLILESASTNQTSMYLCASSLFDDGTREFFGPGTRLTVL.

This clone came up once. This chain joins TRBV19 and TRBJ1-2, with 10 bases matching TRBD1. Losses at the gene ends were 1 base for V and 4 bases for J; bases not matched to a gene: 9. The CDR3 runs 17 residues. Germline V CDR1 and CDR2: LNHDA, SQIVND (reference sequence). In DNA, the CDR3 is TGTGCCAGTAGTATAGCGGGGACAGGGGACCCTCTCTATGGCTACACCTTC. Translated: CASSIAGTGDPLYGYTF.